This T cell receptor beta chain was captured in a study of T cell repertoires in cytomegalovirus infection (dated 2019 in TCRdb). In the study overall: Alongside well-studied HLA-B-restricted epitopes, the peptide stimulations were aimed at recently identified HLA-C-restricted CMV epitopes, whose presentation resists viral immunomodulation. Donor HLA type was relevant to the analysis, as public TCR beta signatures indicated carriage of CMV infection together with the matching HLA type.

With respect to this clonotype: Its recognized antigen is unknown. There are no base qualities to consult, and no much larger clone falls within one base.

Trimming removed 2 bases from V and 2 bases from J, leaving 24 bases between the germline ends. Its CDR3 holds 19 amino acids, cysteine through phenylalanine. CDR3 DNA only is kept here, 57 bases in frame from base 1. The germline V gene (reference sequence) sets CDR1 to MNHEY and CDR2 to SMNVEV. The sample's treatment or condition label, decoded: in vitro stimulation with specific CMV peptide epitopes to enrich CMV-specific T cells. Broad study findings and their caveats: In both this cohort and an independent cohort of over 350 donors, the cumulative frequency of public TCR beta family members distinguished carriers of CMV infection plus the relevant HLA type. The ex vivo response was dominated by HLA-C-restricted CMV-specific TCR beta clonotypes, which also provided the single most frequent clonotype in two of eight donors.

The data were produced on an Illumina HiSeq 1500. In-frame beta chains were kept once TCRdb had trimmed the public reads at Q25 with fastp and called clones with MiXCR. Each record represents a unique CDR3 protein, reported with the most common genes and DNA among its rows. For this sample the table gives roughly 860,000 distinct CDR3 sequences, of which less than 35% were detected only once. Approximately 13% of the sample lies in the top ten. The clonotype originates from a human donor in good health (CMV status not recorded). Some clones in this sample may be carry-over from other donors' samples. The input for sequencing was cultured CD8+ T cells from PBMCs, taken from culture after CMV antigen stimulation. This sequence uses TRBV27 and TRBJ1-1; the D gene is perhaps TRBD1, on 5 matching bases. The encoded CDR3 is CASSLVAGGIGKSNTEAFF. The sequenced DNA: TGTGCCAGCAGTTTAGTCGCGGGGGGGATCGGGAAGAGCAACACTGAAGCTTTCTTT.